The next 12 T cell receptor beta chains were all read from a single sample in a study of identical twins. TCRdb reanalysed the 5' RACE reads using MiXCR and keeps one entry per CDR3 protein. The table lists under 900,000 distinct CDR3 sequences, approximately 13% of them singletons. This sample was shared with a second study, whose subject was yellow fever vaccine responses in identical twins.

Source material: PBMCs. The receptors stem from a young woman in good health.

The chain couples TRBV2 to TRBJ2-7; D is ambiguous. CDR3 length equals 14 residues. Germline values: CDR1 SNHLY, CDR2 FYNNEI. Trimming cost V 1 base and J 2 bases, with 9 bases left between them. In DNA form, the CDR3 reads TGTGCCAGCAGTGAAGTAAAGGTACCCTACGAGCAGTACTTC. Protein product: CASSEVKVPYEQYF.

Only a few counts were recorded for this clonotype. This chain joins TRBV20-1 and TRBJ2-5, with TRBD1 as a possible D gene (6 bases). The CDR3 length is 15 residues. Trimming stripped 3 bases from V and 2 bases from J, with 16 bases between. Germline-derived CDR1 and CDR2 are DFQATT and SNEGSKA (reference sequence). CDR3 residues: CSARGIQGLQETQYF. For the CDR3, the DNA is TGCAGTGCTAGGGGTATCCAGGGGCTACAAGAGACCCAGTACTTC.

This clonotype was found many times. The CDR3 DNA is TGTGCCAGCAGTGCTATTGACAGAGACTATGGCTACACCTTC. Amino acid sequence: CASSAIDRDYGYTF. The chain couples TRBV2 to TRBJ1-2; TRBD1 might be the D (5 bases). The CDR3 covers 14 residues. Trimming pared 4 bases from V and 3 bases from J, leaving 12 bases between. Germline CDR1 and CDR2: SNHLY and FYNNEI.

This clonotype was counted ten times or more. The chain combines TRBV7-8 with TRBJ2-3, with D perhaps TRBD2 (5 bases). Trimming pared 0 bases from V and 0 bases from J, leaving 10 bases between. Germline V lookup: CDR1 SGHVS, CDR2 FQNEAQ. The CDR3 is made up of 16 amino acids. The CDR3, as DNA: TGTGCCAGCAGCTTAGCGCTTGGCGGGAGCACAGATACGCAGTATTTT. This gives the protein CASSLALGGSTDTQYF.

V and J are TRBV11-1 and TRBJ2-2; tentative D call: TRBD2 (6 bases). Per germline, CDR1 SGHAT and CDR2 FQDESV (reference sequence). V gave up 5 bases and J gave up 7 bases, with 11 bases separating them. The CDR3 has 13 amino acids. This CDR3 is CASSPGGRGELFF. CDR3 DNA: TGTGCCAGCAGCCCCGGGGGTCGCGGGGAGCTGTTTTTT.

This clonotype was found many times. The chain has TRBV29-1 and TRBJ2-1, with D perhaps TRBD1 (6 bases). Germline V CDR1 and CDR2: SQVTM, ANQGSEA. V shed 5 bases and J shed 7 bases, with 12 bases lying between them. There are 12 residues in the CDR3. In DNA form, the CDR3 reads TGCAGCGTTAACAAACAGGGAAATGAGCAGTTCTTC. It translates to CSVNKQGNEQFF.

The chain uses TRBV9 and TRBJ2-3, with TRBD2 identical over 11 bases. This CDR3 region has 18 residues. Germline trimming cut 3 bases from V and 2 bases from J; bases unmatched to any gene: 11. CDR1 and CDR2 (germline): SGDLS, YYNGEE. In DNA form, the CDR3 reads TGTGCCAGCAGCGAAAGTAGCGGGAGGGAGTTGGACACAGATACGCAGTATTTT. This encodes CASSESSGRELDTDTQYF.

Ten or more counts support this clonotype. The V call is TRBV9, the J call TRBJ2-1, with D unclear. Trimming took 2 bases from V and 0 from J, leaving 9 bases between them. Germline loops: CDR1 SGDLS, CDR2 YYNGEE. This CDR3 has 15 residues. Written as DNA, the CDR3 is TGTGCCAGCAGCGTTCTTGCTATCTCCTACAATGAGCAGTTCTTC. Amino acids: CASSVLAISYNEQFF.

In this sample, this clonotype turned up many times. The chain employs TRBV24-1 and TRBJ2-2, with D possibly being TRBD2 (6 bases). This CDR3 has 16 residues. Trimming took off 0 bases at V and 4 bases at J, with 11 bases between the two ends. Germline loops: CDR1 KGHDR, CDR2 SFDVKD. The CDR3 reads CATSDLRGGFTGELFF. The CDR3 DNA follows: TGTGCCACCAGTGATTTGCGAGGAGGGTTCACCGGGGAGCTGTTTTTT.

The chain uses TRBV10-2 and TRBJ2-1, with TRBD2 matching over 8 bases. There are 16 residues in the CDR3. Germline lookup yields CDR1 WSHSY and CDR2 SAAADI. Trimming removed 3 bases from V and 10 bases from J; junction bases left unmatched: 14. The chain's CDR3 is CASSDYSGSPFGEQFF. The CDR3 bases are TGCGCCAGCAGTGATTACAGCGGGAGCCCGTTTGGAGAGCAGTTCTTC.

This chain joins TRBV7-7 and TRBJ2-7; the D is unclear. This CDR3 comprises 16 residues. The germline gives CDR1 SSHAT, CDR2 FNYEAQ (reference sequence). V dropped 5 bases and J dropped 3 bases, with 20 bases sitting between them. CDR3 sequence reads: CASSPSLGSSNYEQYF. As DNA, the CDR3 is TGTGCCAGCAGCCCGAGCCTTGGCTCCTCGAACTACGAGCAGTACTTC.

The chain is built from TRBV10-2 and TRBJ2-2, with TRBD1 as a possible D gene (5 bases). Germline lookup yields CDR1 WSHSY and CDR2 SAAADI. The ends were cut back, 0 bases at V and 7 bases at J, with 9 bases in the middle. This CDR3 comprises 14 residues. CDR3: CASSESGQIGELFF. CDR3 nucleotide sequence: TGCGCCAGCAGTGAGTCGGGGCAGATCGGGGAGCTGTTTTTT.